Listed here are 10 T cell receptor beta chains from one sample, sequenced in a study of T cell clonality in common variable immunodeficiency. Regarding the study as a whole: Common variable immunodeficiency TCR beta sequences reportedly had fewer deletions and N-nucleotide insertions.

Profiled with immunoSEQ multiplex PCR; TCRdb holds only in-frame clones, not every one. Singletons are absent from the sample, which has 7,800 or so clones. These receptors have no known antigen. Specimen: peripheral blood mononuclear cells. The source is a human donor with common variable immunodeficiency.

The sample holds a few counts of this clone. The CDR3 DNA, read in part, is TGTGCCAGCAGGAGGGGGACAGCGGGATCCCAAGAGACC. This translates into CASRRGTAGSQET. The whole CDR3 sequence is CASRRGTAGSQETQYF. This rearrangement joins TRBV13 to TRBJ2-5; D may correspond to TRBD1 or TRBD2 (7 bases each). The read ends 3 residues early relative to the CDR3; the germline J gene fills the gap. Per germline, CDR1 PRHDT and CDR2 FYEKMQ (reference sequence). The CDR3 extends over 16 amino acids. V was cut by 6 bases and J by 1 base, with 18 bases left in between.

This clone was observed a few times. The CDR3 end falls 3 residues outside the read, so it is completed with the germline J gene. The V gene is TRBV7-2, the J gene TRBJ2-5; TRBD1 might be the D (6 bases). Germline CDR1 and CDR2: SGHTA and FQGNSA. This CDR3 has 14 amino acids. The germline V and J ends were trimmed by 5 bases and 4 bases, with 14 bases remaining between them. The CDR3 bases that were read are TGTGCCAGCAGCCCCCAGACAGGTCTAGAGACC. Protein product: CASSPQTGLET. The complete CDR3 reads CASSPQTGLETQYF.

The CDR3 spells CASSLAGTDYEQYF. CDR3 DNA, as far as it was read: TGCGCCAGCAGCTTGGCCGGGACAGACTACGAG. This chain connects TRBV5-1 to TRBJ2-7, with 7 bases fitting TRBD1. The read stops 3 residues short of the end of the CDR3; the missing end is completed from the germline J gene. J lost 3 bases, V lost 0 bases, and 3 bases had no gene match. The CDR3 consists of 14 residues. The germline CDR1 and CDR2 sequences are SGHRS and YFSETQ.

This clone was found many times. The DNA ends 3 residues before the CDR3 does, and the rest of the CDR3 is filled in from the germline J gene. The chain combines TRBV18 with TRBJ2-3; weak D call: TRBD2 (7 bases). V was clipped by 6 bases and J by 0 bases, with 13 bases between them. Germline V gene sequence: CDR1 KGHSH, CDR2 LQKENI. The CDR3 is 15 residues long. The CDR3 is CASSNRGASTDTQYF. The sequenced part of the CDR3 DNA is TGTGCCAGCTCCAACCGGGGGGCAAGCACAGATACG.

As for this clone: The missing CDR3 end, 3 residues past where the read stops, is filled in from the germline J gene. The chain couples TRBV19 to TRBJ2-5; TRBD2 matches 7 bases. The length of the CDR3 is 13 residues. J gave up 7 bases and V 0 bases, and 2 bases lay outside the gene matches. The V gene's germline CDR1 is LNHDA and CDR2 SQIVND (reference sequence). CDR3 region: CASSIERGGTQYF. The DNA read from the CDR3 is TGTGCCAGTAGTATAGAGCGCGGGGGGACC.

Details on this clone: The sequenced fragment ends 3 residues before the CDR3 boundary, so the rest is inferred from the germline J gene. The chain is built from TRBV6-1 and TRBJ1-5, with no clear D. The germline V gene has CDR1 MNHNS and CDR2 SASEGT. The CDR3 is 15 amino acids. Trimming took off 4 bases at V and 3 bases at J, with 13 bases between the two ends. The CDR3 protein is CASSVRRGTNQPQHF. The covered CDR3 bases are TGTGCCAGCAGTGTCAGGCGGGGAACCAATCAGCCC.

Regarding this clone: The sequenced fragment ends 3 residues before the CDR3 boundary, so the rest is inferred from the germline J gene. V gene TRBV2 combines with J gene TRBJ1-1, with 7 bases identical to TRBD1. CDR3 length: 15 amino acids. Germline CDR1 reads SNHLY; CDR2 reads FYNNEI. J gave up 2 bases and V 6 bases, and 9 bases lay outside the gene matches. The CDR3 sequence is CASSQDRAVNTEAFF. Incomplete CDR3 DNA: TGTGCCAGCAGCCAAGACAGGGCCGTCAACACTGAA.

As to this clone: The read halts 3 residues ahead of the CDR3 end, with the missing end drawn from the germline J gene. The genes are TRBV5-1 and TRBJ2-5, with 7 bases lining up with TRBD1. Per the germline V gene, CDR1 is SGHRS and CDR2 is YFSETQ. This CDR3 spans 13 amino acids. J was trimmed by 5 bases and V by 4 bases; bases with no gene match: 5. The part of the CDR3 DNA that was read is TGCGCCAGCAGCCAAAGGGGGCTGGAGACC. As protein: CASSQRGLET. In full, the CDR3 reads CASSQRGLETQYF.

In its sample, this clone was seen a few times. The read ends 3 residues shy of where the CDR3 ends; the end is completed using the germline J gene. The V and J genes are TRBV18 and TRBJ2-1, with 12 bases that match TRBD1. CDR1 KGHSH and CDR2 LQKENI come from the germline V gene. With 3 bases clipped from V and 6 bases from J, the junction kept 6 bases outside the gene matches. This CDR3 is built from 16 residues. The CDR3 bases that were read are TGTGCCAGCTCACCGAGGGACAGGGGGCTAGTCAATGAG. It encodes CASSPRDRGLVNE. The entire CDR3 reads CASSPRDRGLVNEQFF.

This clone was seen more than once but under ten times. The read comes to an end 3 residues before the CDR3 does, leaving the germline J gene to fill in the end. V gene TRBV19 combines with J gene TRBJ2-1; 11 bases are shared with TRBD2. Germline V gene lookup returns CDR1 LNHDA and CDR2 SQIVND (reference sequence). This CDR3 contains 15 residues. The ends lost 5 bases at V and 4 bases at J; junction bases unmatched: 4. The CDR3 sequence: CASSSGTSGYNEQFF. The covered CDR3 bases are TGTGCCAGTAGTTCCGGGACTAGCGGATACAATGAG.